The 18 T cell receptor beta chains given below trace back to one sample, sequenced in a study of cytomegalovirus exposure and HLA in healthy donors. Primers included in the PCR were 60 Vbeta and 13 Jbeta primers. Clones were sequenced by immunoSEQ multiplex PCR, and TCRdb holds only the in-frame ones, with some missing. The sample comprises about 200,000 clones, 70% to 80% of which are singletons, and around 0.38% rests with the top ten. Sequencing was performed on PBMCs. The receptors stem from a male donor in good health and CMV-seropositive.

Remarks on this clone: At one of its ends the junction is not consistent with the germline gene, which may arise from a read error. The chain is built from TRBV7-9 and TRBJ1-1; D is possibly TRBD1 (5 bases). There are 15 residues in the CDR3. CDR1 SEHNR and CDR2 FQNEAQ come from the germline V gene (reference sequence). The CDR3 nucleotides are TGTTCCAGCAGCTTAGATTTTGACAGGAACACTGAAGCTTTCTTT. This codes for CSSSLDFDRNTEAFF.

This clone turned up a few times. The rearrangement links TRBV9 to TRBJ2-1; TRBD1 agrees at 11 bases. Germline assignment: CDR1 SGDLS and CDR2 YYNGEE. The ends lost 4 bases at V and 4 bases at J; junction bases unmatched: 4. This CDR3 contains 15 residues. CDR3 coding DNA: TGTGCCAGCAGCTTCCGGGACAGGGGGTACAATGAGCAGTTCTTC. This encodes CASSFRDRGYNEQFF.

The rearrangement uses TRBV6-1 and TRBJ2-5, with 8 bases aligning to TRBD2. From germline, CDR1 is MNHNS and CDR2 SASEGT. The CDR3 has 14 residues. The J segment lost 4 bases and the V segment lost 2 bases, leaving 3 bases of the junction unmatched. The CDR3 sequence: CASSEISGVETQYF. The CDR3 region has the DNA TGTGCCAGCAGTGAAATTAGCGGGGTAGAGACCCAGTACTTC.

The chain couples TRBV2 to TRBJ1-1; D possibly corresponds to TRBD1 (5 bases). CDR1 is SNHLY, CDR2 FYNNEI, per germline. Trimming took off 6 bases at V and 4 bases at J, with 12 bases between the two ends. This CDR3 is built from 13 residues. The CDR3 bases are TGTGCCAGCAGCGCCGACAGCCTCACTGAAGCTTTCTTT. Translating gives CASSADSLTEAFF.

This chain links TRBV19 with TRBJ2-4; no clear D. The germline CDR1 and CDR2 sequences are LNHDA and SQIVND (reference sequence). V shed 3 bases and J shed 0 bases, with 12 bases lying between them. The CDR3 is made up of 16 amino acids. This CDR3 reads CASSIGQTLAKNIQYF. The CDR3 region has the DNA TGTGCCAGTAGTATTGGGCAGACACTAGCCAAAAACATTCAGTACTTC.

V gene TRBV7-2 combines with J gene TRBJ2-1; 8 bases match TRBD2. Germline assignment: CDR1 SGHTA and CDR2 FQGNSA. The CDR3 extends over 14 amino acids. Germline trimming cut 3 bases from V and 4 bases from J; bases unmatched to any gene: 2. This CDR3 is CASSFQRGYNEQFF. CDR3 sequence (DNA): TGTGCCAGCAGCTTCCAGCGGGGGTACAATGAGCAGTTCTTC.

This clone was found a few times. The CDR3 DNA follows: TGCGCCAGCAGCCAAGTAAGCGGGGGGTTCCAAGAGACCCAGTACTTC. Translation: CASSQVSGGFQETQYF. The chain has TRBV4-1 and TRBJ2-5; 9 positions agree with TRBD2. Germline V gene data show CDR1 as MGHRA and CDR2 as YSYEKL. The CDR3 has 16 amino acids. Trimming cost V 1 base and J 1 base; bases outside gene matches: 4.

This chain links TRBV2 with TRBJ1-2; D is possibly TRBD1 (5 bases). Germline CDR1 reads SNHLY; CDR2 reads FYNNEI. The CDR3 has 14 amino acids. Trimming took 10 bases from V and 2 from J, leaving 17 bases between them. The CDR3 loop is CATLIGGTNYGYTF. For the CDR3, the DNA is TGTGCCACCCTAATCGGGGGGACGAACTATGGCTACACCTTC. Supplemented by reference TRBV2 and TRBJ1-2, the full variable domain reads EPEVTQTPSHQVTQMGQEVILRCVPISNHLYFYWYRQILGQKVEFLVSFYNNEISEKSEIFDDQFSVERPDGSNFTLKIRSTKLEDSAMYFCATLIGGTNYGYTFGSGTRLTVV.

This clone showed up just once. The chain joins TRBV27 to TRBJ2-3, with TRBD2 identical over 7 bases. Losses at the gene ends were 3 bases for V and 1 base for J; bases not matched to a gene: 4. The CDR3 runs to 15 residues. Germline V gene lookup returns CDR1 MNHEY and CDR2 SMNVEV (reference sequence). The CDR3 DNA follows: TGTGCCAGCAGTTTGGCGGGAGTGGGCACAGATACGCAGTATTTT. This translates into CASSLAGVGTDTQYF.

This chain links TRBV25-1 with TRBJ2-7, with TRBD1 as a possible D gene (6 bases). CDR1 is MGHDK, CDR2 SYGVNS, per germline. Trimming took 4 bases from V and 7 from J, leaving 17 bases between them. The CDR3 length is 14 residues. CDR3 amino acids: CASSGGHLLKEQYF. The CDR3 DNA is TGTGCCAGCAGTGGGGGACATCTGTTAAAGGAGCAGTACTTC.

This clone appeared a single time. The genes are TRBV6-5 and TRBJ1-1, with 8 bases lining up with TRBD1. The V segment lost 8 bases and the J segment 5 bases; nucleotides outside the gene matches: 13. The CDR3 totals 15 residues. Germline V gene lookup returns CDR1 MNHEY and CDR2 SVGAGI. The CDR3 protein is CASYVRTGKSTEAFF. The DNA for the CDR3 is TGTGCCAGCTATGTACGGACAGGGAAGTCGACTGAAGCTTTCTTT.

The chain is built from TRBV7-2 and TRBJ2-7; 9 bases line up with TRBD2. The CDR3 has 19 residues. Germline V gene lookup returns CDR1 SGHTA and CDR2 FQGNSA. J gave up 3 bases and V 5 bases, and 20 bases lay outside the gene matches. The DNA of the CDR3 is TGTGCCAGCAGCCCCGCCTCGTTTGGTAGCGGGAGAACCGACTACGAGCAGTACTTC. It codes for CASSPASFGSGRTDYEQYF.

This chain links TRBV18 with TRBJ1-2, with D uncertain. Germline CDR1 KGHSH, CDR2 LQKENI. V lost 3 bases and J lost 2, with 7 bases in between. This CDR3 comprises 13 residues. CDR3 residues: CASSPEQNYGYTF. The CDR3 bases are TGTGCCAGCTCACCTGAACAGAACTATGGCTACACCTTC. The entire variable domain, with the rest obtained from reference TRBV18 and TRBJ1-2, is as follows: NAGVMQNPRHLVRRRGQEARLRCSPMKGHSHVYWYRQLPEEGLKFMVYLQKENIIDESGMPKERFSAEFPKEGPSILRIQQVVRGDSAAYFCASSPEQNYGYTFGSGTRLTVV.

The count of this clone is one. The chain uses TRBV4-1 and TRBJ2-5; tentative D call: TRBD1 (6 bases). V was trimmed by 0 bases and J by 2 bases, leaving 13 bases between them. This CDR3 contains 16 residues. Germline lookup yields CDR1 MGHRA and CDR2 YSYEKL. The chain's CDR3 is CASSQEPGHLQETQYF. The CDR3 bases are TGCGCCAGCAGCCAAGAACCGGGACACCTACAAGAGACCCAGTACTTC.

The rearrangement links TRBV18 to TRBJ1-1, with D unresolved. Germline assignment: CDR1 KGHSH and CDR2 LQKENI. There are 11 residues in the CDR3. Between the trimmed V and J ends, which lost 5 bases and 3 bases, there was a span of 4 bases. The CDR3 reads CASSGDTEAFF. The CDR3 DNA follows: TGTGCCAGCTCAGGAGACACTGAAGCTTTCTTT. The full variable domain, rest sourced from reference TRBV18 and TRBJ1-1, is NAGVMQNPRHLVRRRGQEARLRCSPMKGHSHVYWYRQLPEEGLKFMVYLQKENIIDESGMPKERFSAEFPKEGPSILRIQQVVRGDSAAYFCASSGDTEAFFGQGTRLTVV.

Turning to this clone: An end of the junction does not agree with germline; a read error may underlie this. Other DNA variants within this sample encode the same CDR3. The chain has TRBV7-2 and TRBJ2-2; either TRBD1 or TRBD2 may supply D (6 bases each). This CDR3 has 15 residues. Germline V gene sequence: CDR1 SGHTA, CDR2 FQGNSA. The CDR3 nucleotides are TGCGCCAGCAGCTTAGGGGGAGGGAACACCGGGGAGCTGTTTTTT. This encodes CASSLGGGNTGELFF.

The count of this clone is one. V and J are TRBV11-2 and TRBJ1-1; D gene unclear. CDR3 length: 15 residues. Germline V lookup: CDR1 SGHAT, CDR2 FQNNGV. Trimming took 5 bases from V and 1 from J, leaving 14 bases between them. DNA for the CDR3: TGTGCCAGCAGCCCGGGGTCGGTGCGGAACACTGAAGCTTTCTTT. It encodes CASSPGSVRNTEAFF.

This clone has more than one count but fewer than ten. The chain combines TRBV4-3 with TRBJ2-1; 9 bases line up with TRBD2. The germline V gene has CDR1 LGHNA and CDR2 YSLEER. Losses at the gene ends were 1 base for V and 6 bases for J; bases not matched to a gene: 7. The CDR3 sequence is 16 residues long. The CDR3 reads CASSQVSSGTRNEQFF. Written as DNA, the CDR3 is TGCGCCAGCAGCCAAGTATCTAGCGGGACCCGCAATGAGCAGTTCTTC.